Listed below are T cell receptor beta chains from one sample, sequenced in a study of blood T cell repertoires in COVID-19. Sequenced by immunoSEQ multiplex PCR; TCRdb stores in-frame clones only, minus some. The repertoire includes 200,000 to 250,000 clones, around 90% of them detected once, and under 4.5% sits in the top ten. Sequenced: PBMCs or T cells enriched from blood (not recorded which). The receptors shown here come from a woman in her 30s who had been exposed to COVID-19. The CDR3 runs from the conserved cysteine through the conserved F or W. A D gene is named only where the DNA matches it firmly. The size entry is marked missing in some rows and otherwise reads once, few, many or a size class.

j_call	v_call	d_call	clone_size	cdr3_nt	cdr3_aa
TRBJ1-1	TRBV9	TRBD1	-	TGTGCCAGCAGCGTAGAGGGGGCAGGTTTGAACACTGAAGCTTTCTTT	CASSVEGAGLNTEAFF
TRBJ2-7	TRBV10-2	-	-	TGCGCCAGCAGTGAGCGGGGGGCCGGCGAGCAGTACTTC	CASSERGAGEQYF
TRBJ2-3	TRBV20-1	-	-	TGCAGTGCTCAAGCTCTAGATACGCAGTATTTT	CSAQALDTQYF
TRBJ2-3	TRBV28	TRBD2	-	TGTGCCAGCAGCGCCACAATTACTAGCGGAGGCACAGATACGCAGTATTTT	CASSATITSGGTDTQYF
TRBJ2-1	TRBV7-8	-	-	TGTGCCAGCAGCTTAGACAGGGCCGGTGAGCAGTTCTTC	CASSLDRAGEQFF
TRBJ1-1	TRBV5-1	-	-	TGCGCCAGCAGCTTGGATTTCATCCAAAACACTGAAGCTTTCTTT	CASSLDFIQNTEAFF
TRBJ1-1	TRBV29-1	-	once	TGCAGCGTTGACGATTTTATACCCGGGAACACTGAAGCTTTCTTT	CSVDDFIPGNTEAFF
TRBJ2-4	TRBV23-1	-	-	TGCGCCAGCAGCTTTCCCACAGGGCTGGGCAAAAACATTCAGTACTTC	CASSFPTGLGKNIQYF
TRBJ2-7	TRBV19	TRBD2	once	TGTGCCAGTAGTATCTTTCCTAGCGGGAGAGGTCCCTACGAGCAGTACTTC	CASSIFPSGRGPYEQYF
TRBJ2-7	TRBV4-1	-	once	TGCGCCAGCAGCCAACACCGCCACACTAGCTACGAGCAGTACTTC	CASSQHRHTSYEQYF
TRBJ2-3	TRBV7-3	TRBD1	-	TGTGCCAGCAGCCGACAGGGGATCGGGGCAGATACGCAGTATTTT	CASSRQGIGADTQYF
TRBJ2-3	TRBV11-2	-	-	TGTGCCAGCAGCTTAGTTAGTTATACAGATACGCAGTATTTT	CASSLVSYTDTQYF
TRBJ2-5	TRBV5-5	TRBD2	-	TGTGCCAGCAGCTTGGTTCTTGCGGGAGGCGGGGAGACCCAGTACTTC	CASSLVLAGGGETQYF
TRBJ2-1	TRBV11-1	TRBD2	-	TGTGCCAGCAGCCTACTAGCGGGAACGAACCTCAATGAGCAGTTCTTC	CASSLLAGTNLNEQFF
TRBJ1-6	TRBV21-1	-	-	TGTGCCAGCAGCAAAGTTTTCGGGTTTCACTCACCCCTCCACTTT	CASSKVFGFHSPLHF
TRBJ1-3	TRBV3-1/TRBV3-2	-	-	TGTGCCAGCAGCCAAGATTTAAGGGGCCGACGGGCCATATATTTT	CASSQDLRGRRAIYF
TRBJ1-3	TRBV19	TRBD1	-	TGTGCCAGTAGTAACCTGGGACAGGGAACGGGAAACACCATATATTTT	CASSNLGQGTGNTIYF